These 9 T cell receptor beta chains were sequenced from one sample in a study of T cell therapy after organ transplantation. Their antigen targets remain unknown. Sequenced by immunoSEQ multiplex PCR; TCRdb stores in-frame clones only, minus some. The table shows about 18,000 clones, with around 86% occurring only once. Sample time point: 20-29 weeks after completion of therapy. The specimen comprised CD8+ T cells from blood, sampled after autologous CMV-specific T cell therapy. These receptors all come from a human patient who had received a solid organ transplant and had CMV disease. Some T cells may possibly be graft donor cells.

The chain has TRBV13 and TRBJ2-2; possibly TRBD1 for D (8 bases). The ends were cut back, 5 bases at V and 4 bases at J, with 17 bases in the middle. Germline CDR1 reads PRHDT; CDR2 reads FYEKMQ (reference sequence). The CDR3 contains 16 residues. CDR3 nucleotides: TGTGCCAGCAGCATAACAGGGGGGGCCCCCACCGGGGAGCTGTTTTTT. Translated, it gives CASSITGGAPTGELFF.

This chain connects TRBV4-3 to TRBJ1-2, with no clear D. This CDR3 is 17 amino acids long. CDR1 and CDR2 from the germline V gene are LGHNA and YSLEER. Deletions cut 6 bases from V and 3 bases from J, with 23 bases between. The CDR3 sequence is CASRGTLAGGTDYGYTF. The CDR3 nucleotides read TGCGCCAGCAGAGGTACTCTAGCGGGAGGTACGGACTATGGCTACACCTTC.

This clone was seen once. This chain links TRBV6-1 with TRBJ2-1; D not certain. Trimming took 3 bases from V and 5 from J, leaving 5 bases between them. This CDR3 has 12 residues. Germline CDR1 is MNHNS and CDR2 is SASEGT. The CDR3 is CASSDRNNEQFF. DNA of the CDR3: TGTGCCAGCAGTGATCGGAACAATGAGCAGTTCTTC.

The chain combines TRBV6-1 with TRBJ2-2, with TRBD2 as a possible D gene (6 bases). V shed 2 bases and J shed 5 bases, with 6 bases lying between them. Germline CDR1 reads MNHNS; CDR2 reads SASEGT. The CDR3 is made up of 13 amino acids. As DNA, the CDR3 is TGTGCCAGCAGTGAACGGGAGACCGGGGAGCTGTTTTTT. It codes for CASSERETGELFF.

The rearrangement links TRBV28 to TRBJ2-7; 7 bases map to TRBD2. Looked up from germline, CDR1 is MDHEN and CDR2 is SYDVKM. V dropped 3 bases and J dropped 3; count of bases not matched to a gene: 17. The CDR3 has 18 residues. CDR3 sequence reads: CASSLGSGLAVSNYEQYF. In DNA, the CDR3 is TGTGCCAGCAGTTTGGGGTCGGGGCTAGCGGTATCAAACTACGAGCAGTACTTC.

This clone came up once. The chain recombines TRBV6-5 with TRBJ2-1; 7 positions match TRBD1. Losses at the gene ends were 0 bases for V and 8 bases for J; bases not matched to a gene: 4. CDR3 size: 14 residues. Germline V lookup: CDR1 MNHEY, CDR2 SVGAGI. Here the CDR3 reads CASSYSTGHYEQFF. The CDR3 bases are TGTGCCAGCAGTTACTCGACAGGGCATTATGAGCAGTTCTTC.

This clone was observed a handful of times. This chain joins TRBV7-6 and TRBJ2-7; D is ambiguous. The CDR3 loop spans 13 amino acids. V lost 1 base to trimming and J lost 6 bases, with 10 bases between them. Germline V lookup: CDR1 SGHVS, CDR2 FNYEAQ. CDR3 sequence (DNA): TGTGCCAGCAGCTTAGGTCAGGTGGGCGAGCAGTACTTC. Translating gives CASSLGQVGEQYF.

This clone was seen once. The rearrangement uses TRBV6-1 and TRBJ1-4; the D is unclear. V lost 0 bases and J 0 bases, leaving 8 bases between the germline ends. The CDR3 contains 16 residues. Germline-derived CDR1 and CDR2 are MNHNS and SASEGT. In nucleotides, the CDR3 is TGTGCCAGCAGTGAAGCGTGGAGCGCAACTAATGAAAAACTGTTTTTT. Translation gives CASSEAWSATNEKLFF.

The rearrangement links TRBV11-2 to TRBJ2-3; 7 nucleotides match TRBD2. The CDR3 is 15 amino acids. The germline gives CDR1 SGHAT, CDR2 FQNNGV. The V segment lost 5 bases and the J segment 4 bases; nucleotides outside the gene matches: 9. CDR3 in DNA: TGTGCCAGCAGCGGGTGGGACTACCATTCAGATACGCAGTATTTT. Its protein is CASSGWDYHSDTQYF.